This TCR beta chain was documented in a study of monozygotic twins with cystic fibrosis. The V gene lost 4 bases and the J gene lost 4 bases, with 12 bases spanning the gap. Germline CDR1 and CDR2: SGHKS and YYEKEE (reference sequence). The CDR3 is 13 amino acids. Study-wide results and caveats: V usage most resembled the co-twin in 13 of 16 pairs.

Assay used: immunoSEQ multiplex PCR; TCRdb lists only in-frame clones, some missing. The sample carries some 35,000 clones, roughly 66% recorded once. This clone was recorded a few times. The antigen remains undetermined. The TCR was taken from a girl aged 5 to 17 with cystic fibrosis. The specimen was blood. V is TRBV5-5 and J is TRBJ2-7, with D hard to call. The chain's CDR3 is CASSTAEKYEQYF. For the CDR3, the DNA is TGTGCCAGCAGCACCGCGGAAAAGTACGAGCAGTACTTC.